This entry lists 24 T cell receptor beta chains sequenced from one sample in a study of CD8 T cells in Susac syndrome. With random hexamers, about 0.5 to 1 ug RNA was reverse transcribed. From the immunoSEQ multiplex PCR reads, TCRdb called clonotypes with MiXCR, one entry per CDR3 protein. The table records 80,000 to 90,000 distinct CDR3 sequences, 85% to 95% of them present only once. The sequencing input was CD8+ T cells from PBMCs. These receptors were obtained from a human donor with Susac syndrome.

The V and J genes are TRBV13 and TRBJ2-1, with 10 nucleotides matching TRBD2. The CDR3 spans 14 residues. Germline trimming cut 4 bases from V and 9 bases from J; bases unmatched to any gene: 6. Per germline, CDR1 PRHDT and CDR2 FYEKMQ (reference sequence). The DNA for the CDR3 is TGTGCCAGCAGCTCGGGACTAGCGCCAGGTGAGCAGTTCTTC. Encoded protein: CASSSGLAPGEQFF.

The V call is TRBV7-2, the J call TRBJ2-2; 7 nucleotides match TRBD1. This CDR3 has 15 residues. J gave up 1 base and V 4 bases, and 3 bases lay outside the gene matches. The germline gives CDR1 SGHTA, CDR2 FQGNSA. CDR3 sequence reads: CASSSGTENTGELFF. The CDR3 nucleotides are TGTGCCAGCAGCTCCGGGACAGAGAACACCGGGGAGCTGTTTTTT. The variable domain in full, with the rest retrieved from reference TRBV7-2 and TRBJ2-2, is GAGVSQSPSNKVTEKGKDVELRCDPISGHTALYWYRQSLGQGLEFLIYFQGNSAPDKSGLPSDRFSAERTGGSVSTLTIQRTQQEDSAVYLCASSSGTENTGELFFGEGSRLTVL.

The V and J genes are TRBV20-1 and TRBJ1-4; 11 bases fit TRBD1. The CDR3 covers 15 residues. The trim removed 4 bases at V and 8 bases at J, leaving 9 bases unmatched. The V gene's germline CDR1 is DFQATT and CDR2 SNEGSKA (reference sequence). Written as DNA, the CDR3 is TGCAGTGCTATAGGACAGGGGGCCTGGGGCGAAAAACTGTTTTTT. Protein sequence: CSAIGQGAWGEKLFF.

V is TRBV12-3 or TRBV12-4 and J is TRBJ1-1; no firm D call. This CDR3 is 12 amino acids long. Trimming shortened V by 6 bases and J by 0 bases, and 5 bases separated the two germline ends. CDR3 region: CASRTVNTEAFF. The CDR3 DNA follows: TGTGCCAGCAGAACGGTGAACACTGAAGCTTTCTTT.

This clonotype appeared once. The CDR3 spells CASSSRLLSYNEQFF. The CDR3 coding sequence is TGTGCCAGCAGCTCCCGACTCCTCTCCTACAATGAGCAGTTCTTC. The rearrangement uses TRBV21-1 and TRBJ2-1; the table names TRBD1, a call not compared with the DNA. TRBV21-1 represents a pseudogene. The CDR3 loop spans 15 amino acids.

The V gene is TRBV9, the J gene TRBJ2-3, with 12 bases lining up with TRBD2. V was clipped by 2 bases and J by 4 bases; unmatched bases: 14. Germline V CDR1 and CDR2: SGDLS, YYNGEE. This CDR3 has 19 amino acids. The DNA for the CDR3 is TGTGCCAGCAGCGTGCCGGGACTAGCGGGCACGGGGACCCCAGATACGCAGTATTTT. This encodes CASSVPGLAGTGTPDTQYF.

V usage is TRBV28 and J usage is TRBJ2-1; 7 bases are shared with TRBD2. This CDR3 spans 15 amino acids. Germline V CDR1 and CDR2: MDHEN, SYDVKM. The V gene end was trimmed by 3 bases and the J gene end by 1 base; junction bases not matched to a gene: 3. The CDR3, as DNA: TGTGCCAGCAGTTTCTGGGAGGGTTCCTACAATGAGCAGTTCTTC. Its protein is CASSFWEGSYNEQFF. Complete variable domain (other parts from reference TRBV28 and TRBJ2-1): DVKVTQSSRYLVKRTGEKVFLECVQDMDHENMFWYRQDPGLGLRLIYFSYDVKMKEKGDIPEGYSVSREKKERFSLILESASTNQTSMYLCASSFWEGSYNEQFFGPGTRLTVL.

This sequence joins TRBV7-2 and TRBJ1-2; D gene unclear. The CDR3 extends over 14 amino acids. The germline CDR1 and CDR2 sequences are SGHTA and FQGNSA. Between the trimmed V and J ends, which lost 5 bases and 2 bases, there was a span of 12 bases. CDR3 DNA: TGTGCCAGCAGCGAAGACGGGTTGAACTATGGCTACACCTTC. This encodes CASSEDGLNYGYTF. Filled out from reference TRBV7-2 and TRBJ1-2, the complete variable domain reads GAGVSQSPSNKVTEKGKDVELRCDPISGHTALYWYRQSLGQGLEFLIYFQGNSAPDKSGLPSDRFSAERTGGSVSTLTIQRTQQEDSAVYLCASSEDGLNYGYTFGSGTRLTVV.

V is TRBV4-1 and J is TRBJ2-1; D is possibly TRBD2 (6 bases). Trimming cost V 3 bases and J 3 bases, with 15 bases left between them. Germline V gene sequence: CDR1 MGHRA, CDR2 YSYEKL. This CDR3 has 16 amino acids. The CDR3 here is CASSHPLAALYNEQFF. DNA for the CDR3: TGCGCCAGCAGCCATCCCTTAGCGGCACTCTACAATGAGCAGTTCTTC.

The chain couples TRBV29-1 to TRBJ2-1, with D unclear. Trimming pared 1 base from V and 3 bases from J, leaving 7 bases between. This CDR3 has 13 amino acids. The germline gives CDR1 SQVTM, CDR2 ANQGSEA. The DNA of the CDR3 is TGCAGCGTTGAAGGTCTAGACTACAATGAGCAGTTCTTC. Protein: CSVEGLDYNEQFF.

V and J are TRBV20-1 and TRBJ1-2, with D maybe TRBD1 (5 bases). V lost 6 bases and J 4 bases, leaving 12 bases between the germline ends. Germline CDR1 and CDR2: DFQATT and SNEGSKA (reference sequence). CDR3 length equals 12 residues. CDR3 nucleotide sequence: TGCAGTGCCCCCGACAGTCGCTATGGCTACACCTTC. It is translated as CSAPDSRYGYTF.

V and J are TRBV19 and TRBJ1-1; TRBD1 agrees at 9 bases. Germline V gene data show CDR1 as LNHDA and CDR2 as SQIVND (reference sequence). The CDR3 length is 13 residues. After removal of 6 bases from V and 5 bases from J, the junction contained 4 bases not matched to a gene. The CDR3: CASRQGASTEAFF. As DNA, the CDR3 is TGTGCCAGTAGACAGGGGGCGAGTACTGAAGCTTTCTTT.

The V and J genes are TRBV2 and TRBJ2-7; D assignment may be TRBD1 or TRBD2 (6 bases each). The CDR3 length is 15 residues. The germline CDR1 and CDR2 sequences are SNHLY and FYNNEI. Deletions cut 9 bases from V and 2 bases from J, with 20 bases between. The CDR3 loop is CASWRAGTPAYEQYF. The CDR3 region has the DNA TGTGCCAGTTGGAGGGCCGGGACACCGGCCTACGAGCAGTACTTC.

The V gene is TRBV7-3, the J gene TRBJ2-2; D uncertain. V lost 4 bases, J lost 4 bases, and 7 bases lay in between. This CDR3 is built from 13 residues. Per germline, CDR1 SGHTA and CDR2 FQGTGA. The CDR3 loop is CASSSTVTGELFF. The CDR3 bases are TGTGCCAGCAGCTCCACTGTCACCGGGGAGCTGTTTTTT.

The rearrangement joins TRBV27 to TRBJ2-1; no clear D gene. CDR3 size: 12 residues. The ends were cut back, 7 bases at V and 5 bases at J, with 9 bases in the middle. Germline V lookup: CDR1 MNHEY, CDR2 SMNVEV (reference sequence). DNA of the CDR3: TGTGCCAGCATGGGTAGCCACAATGAGCAGTTCTTC. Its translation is CASMGSHNEQFF.

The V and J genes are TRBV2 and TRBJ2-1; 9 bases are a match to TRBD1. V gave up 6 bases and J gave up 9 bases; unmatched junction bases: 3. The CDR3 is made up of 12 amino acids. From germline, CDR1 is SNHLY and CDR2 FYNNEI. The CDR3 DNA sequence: TGTGCCAGCAGAGACAGGGGGACTGAGCAGTTCTTC. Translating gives CASRDRGTEQFF.

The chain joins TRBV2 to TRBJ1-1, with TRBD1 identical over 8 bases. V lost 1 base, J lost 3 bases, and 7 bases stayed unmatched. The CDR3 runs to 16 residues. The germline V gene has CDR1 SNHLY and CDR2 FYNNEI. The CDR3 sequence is CASSEGQGAGDTEAFF. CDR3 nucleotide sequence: TGTGCCAGCAGTGAAGGGCAGGGGGCTGGGGACACTGAAGCTTTCTTT.

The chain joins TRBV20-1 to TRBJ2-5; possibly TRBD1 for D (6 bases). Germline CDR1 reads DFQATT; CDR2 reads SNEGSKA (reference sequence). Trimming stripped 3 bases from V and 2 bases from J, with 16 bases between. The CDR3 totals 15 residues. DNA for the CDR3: TGCAGTGCTAGCCTGTGGACAGTTCAGCAAGAGACCCAGTACTTC. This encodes CSASLWTVQQETQYF.

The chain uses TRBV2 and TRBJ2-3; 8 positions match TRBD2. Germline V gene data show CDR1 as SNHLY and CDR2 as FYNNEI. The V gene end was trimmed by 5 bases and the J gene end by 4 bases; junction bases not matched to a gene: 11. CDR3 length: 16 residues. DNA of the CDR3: TGTGCCAGCAGTACTAGCGGTAGGCAATCGGCAGATACGCAGTATTTT. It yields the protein CASSTSGRQSADTQYF.

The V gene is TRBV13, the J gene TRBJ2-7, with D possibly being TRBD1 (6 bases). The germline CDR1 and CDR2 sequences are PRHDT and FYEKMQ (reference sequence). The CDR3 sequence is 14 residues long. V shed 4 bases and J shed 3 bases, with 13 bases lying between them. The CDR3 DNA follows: TGTGCCAGCAGCTCTCAACAGGGAAACTACGAGCAGTACTTC. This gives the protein CASSSQQGNYEQYF.

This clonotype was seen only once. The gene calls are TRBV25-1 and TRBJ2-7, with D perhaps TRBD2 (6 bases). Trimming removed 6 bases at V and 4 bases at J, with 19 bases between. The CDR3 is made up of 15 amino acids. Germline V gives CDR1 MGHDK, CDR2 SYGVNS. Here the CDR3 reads CASSESLAGSYEQYF. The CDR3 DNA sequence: TGTGCCAGCAGCGAGTCCCTCGCGGGATCATACGAGCAGTACTTC.

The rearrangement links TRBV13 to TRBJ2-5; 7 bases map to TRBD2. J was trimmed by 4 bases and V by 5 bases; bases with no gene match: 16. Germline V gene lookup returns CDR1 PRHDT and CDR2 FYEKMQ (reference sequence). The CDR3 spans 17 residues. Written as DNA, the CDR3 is TGTGCCAGCAGCCCTAACGATGGGCGGGAGTACGGAGAGACCCAGTACTTC. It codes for CASSPNDGREYGETQYF.

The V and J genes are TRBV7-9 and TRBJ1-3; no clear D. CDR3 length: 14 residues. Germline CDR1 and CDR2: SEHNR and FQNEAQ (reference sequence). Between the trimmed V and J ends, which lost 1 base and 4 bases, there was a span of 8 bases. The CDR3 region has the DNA TGTGCCAGCAGCTTAGTCGGAAAAGGAAACACCATATATTTT. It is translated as CASSLVGKGNTIYF.

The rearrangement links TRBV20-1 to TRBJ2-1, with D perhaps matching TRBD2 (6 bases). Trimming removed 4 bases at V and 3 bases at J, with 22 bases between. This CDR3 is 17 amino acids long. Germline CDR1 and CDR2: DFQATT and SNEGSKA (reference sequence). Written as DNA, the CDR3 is TGCAGTGCTAAGTCCACCTGGGTGCTAGCGAACTACAATGAGCAGTTCTTC. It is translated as CSAKSTWVLANYNEQFF.